This T cell receptor beta chain was recorded in a study of T cells in Graves' hyperthyroidism and ophthalmopathy. Amplified TCR beta CDR3 regions derived from RNA transcripts. TCR CDR3 regions were first amplified by RT-PCR with HTBI primers. TCRdb passed the multiplex PCR reads through MiXCR, listing each CDR3 protein once. The profile covers some 740,000 distinct CDR3 sequences, with 14% appearing a single time and 10% taken by the ten largest. On this clonotype: Its target is not known.

Study-level points and caveats: For ophthalmopathy, model prediction preceded onset by a median roughly 6.2 months.

The V and J ends lost 6 bases and 3 bases respectively, with 17 bases between them. CDR3 length: 16 amino acids. Germline-derived CDR1 and CDR2 are WNHNN and SYGVQD (reference sequence). Exclusion followed for patients with uncontrolled infection, other autoimmune disease, pregnancy or lactation. The chain recombines TRBV10-1 with TRBJ2-2; the D gene is possibly TRBD1 (7 bases). Sequencing was done on a sample of blood. The source of this sequence is a woman aged 18-35 years with Graves' hyperthyroidism. The CDR3 bases are TGCGCCAGCAGCGACGCGGGACAGCCTTACACCGGGGAGCTGTTTTTT. It encodes CASSDAGQPYTGELFF.